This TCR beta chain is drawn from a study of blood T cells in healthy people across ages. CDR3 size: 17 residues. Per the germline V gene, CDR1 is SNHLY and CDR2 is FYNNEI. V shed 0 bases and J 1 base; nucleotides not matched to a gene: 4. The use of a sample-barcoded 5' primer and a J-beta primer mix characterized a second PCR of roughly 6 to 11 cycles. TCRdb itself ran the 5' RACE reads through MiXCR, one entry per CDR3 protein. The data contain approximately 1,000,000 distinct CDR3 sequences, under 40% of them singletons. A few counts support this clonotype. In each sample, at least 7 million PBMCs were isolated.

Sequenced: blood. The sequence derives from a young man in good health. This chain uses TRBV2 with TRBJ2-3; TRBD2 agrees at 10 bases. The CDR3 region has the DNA TGTGCCAGCAGTGAAGCGGGTCTAGCGGGGGGCACAGATACGCAGTATTTT. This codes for CASSEAGLAGGTDTQYF. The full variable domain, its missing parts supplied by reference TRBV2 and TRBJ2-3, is EPEVTQTPSHQVTQMGQEVILRCVPISNHLYFYWYRQILGQKVEFLVSFYNNEISEKSEIFDDQFSVERPDGSNFTLKIRSTKLEDSAMYFCASSEAGLAGGTDTQYFGPGTRLTVL.